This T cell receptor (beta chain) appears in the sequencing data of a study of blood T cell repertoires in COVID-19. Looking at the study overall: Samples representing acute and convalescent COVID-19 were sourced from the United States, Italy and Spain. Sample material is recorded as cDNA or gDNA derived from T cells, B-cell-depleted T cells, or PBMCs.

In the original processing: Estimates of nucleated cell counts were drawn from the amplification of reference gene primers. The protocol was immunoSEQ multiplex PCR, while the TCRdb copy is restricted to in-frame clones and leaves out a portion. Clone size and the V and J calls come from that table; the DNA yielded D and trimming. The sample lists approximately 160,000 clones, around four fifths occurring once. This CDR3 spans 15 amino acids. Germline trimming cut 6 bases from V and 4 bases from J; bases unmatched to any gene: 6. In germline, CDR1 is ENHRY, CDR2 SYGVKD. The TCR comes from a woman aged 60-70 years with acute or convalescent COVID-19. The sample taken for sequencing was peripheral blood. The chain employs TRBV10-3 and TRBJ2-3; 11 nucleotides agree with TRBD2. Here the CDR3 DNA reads TGTGCCATCAGCACTAGCGGGGGTAGGGCAGATACGCAGTATTTT. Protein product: CAISTSGGRADTQYF.